A single sample gave rise to the 2 T cell receptor beta chains below, sequenced in a study of OX40 agonist ivuxolimab in advanced cancers. The data were produced by immunoSEQ multiplex PCR, yet TCRdb's version contains in-frame clones alone and is incomplete. The sample has about 32,000 clones; approximately 89% are singletons. The sequences come from CD4+ or CD8+ T cells sorted from blood, collected in a trial of the OX40 agonist ivuxolimab. These receptors originate from an adult with an advanced solid tumor such as melanoma, head and neck, liver or kidney cancer.

In DNA, the CDR3 is TGTGCCAGCTCGTTTGGGTTTGACCAGCCCCAGCATTTT. Amino acid sequence: CASSFGFDQPQHF. The chain links TRBV6-5 to TRBJ1-5; D call uncertain. Between the trimmed V and J ends, which lost 8 bases and 7 bases, there was a span of 15 bases. The CDR3 is 13 amino acids. Germline V lookup: CDR1 MNHEY, CDR2 SVGAGI.

This chain connects TRBV6-5 to TRBJ2-3, with 8 bases that match TRBD2. CDR3 length equals 13 residues. The V gene end was trimmed by 6 bases and the J gene end by 4 bases; junction bases not matched to a gene: 3. Germline V gene data show CDR1 as MNHEY and CDR2 as SVGAGI. CDR3 DNA sequence: TGTGCCAGCAGCGACGGGGGGGCAGATACGCAGTATTTT. The encoded protein is CASSDGGADTQYF.